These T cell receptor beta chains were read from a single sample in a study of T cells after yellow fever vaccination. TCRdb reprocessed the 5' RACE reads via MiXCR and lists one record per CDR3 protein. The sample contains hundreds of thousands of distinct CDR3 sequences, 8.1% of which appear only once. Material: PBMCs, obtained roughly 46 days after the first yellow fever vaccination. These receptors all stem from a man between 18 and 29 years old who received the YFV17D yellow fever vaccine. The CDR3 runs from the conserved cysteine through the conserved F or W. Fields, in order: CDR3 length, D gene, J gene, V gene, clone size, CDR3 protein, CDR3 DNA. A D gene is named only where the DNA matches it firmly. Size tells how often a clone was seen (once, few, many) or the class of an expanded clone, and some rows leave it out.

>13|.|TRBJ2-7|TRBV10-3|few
CAIGTGATYEQYF
TGTGCCATCGGGACGGGGGCAACCTACGAGCAGTACTTC
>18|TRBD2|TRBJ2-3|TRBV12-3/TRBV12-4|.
CASSLAGTSGTFTDTQYF
TGTGCCAGCAGCCTGGCCGGGACTAGCGGAACCTTCACAGATACGCAGTATTTT
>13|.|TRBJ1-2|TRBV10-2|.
CASSSWGDDGYTF
TGCGCCAGTTCCTCGTGGGGGGACGATGGCTACACCTTC
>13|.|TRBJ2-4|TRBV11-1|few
CASSLSSKNIQYF
TGTGCCAGCAGCTTATCTTCCAAAAACATTCAGTACTTC
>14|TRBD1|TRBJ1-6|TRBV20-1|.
CSARGGQYNSPLHF
TGCAGTGCCCGGGGGGGACAGTATAATTCACCCCTCCACTTT
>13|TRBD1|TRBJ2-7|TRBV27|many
CASSLQGAGEQYF
TGTGCCAGCAGTTTACAGGGGGCTGGCGAGCAGTACTTC
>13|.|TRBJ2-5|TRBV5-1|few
CASSLAKEETQYF
TGCGCCAGCAGCTTGGCCAAAGAAGAGACCCAGTACTTC
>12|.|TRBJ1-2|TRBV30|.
CAWSRGANGYTF
TGTGCCTGGAGTAGGGGGGCTAATGGCTACACCTTC
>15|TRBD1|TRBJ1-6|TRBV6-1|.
CASSPGTGYNSPLHF
TGTGCCAGCAGCCCCGGGACAGGATATAATTCACCCCTCCACTTT
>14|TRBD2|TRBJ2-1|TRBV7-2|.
CASKPGGAYNEQFF
TGTGCCAGCAAGCCCGGGGGGGCCTACAATGAGCAGTTCTTC
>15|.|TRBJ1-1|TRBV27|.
CASSPSLGGGTEAFF
TGTGCCAGCAGTCCATCTCTGGGGGGCGGGACTGAAGCTTTCTTT
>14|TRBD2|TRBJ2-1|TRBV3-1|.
CASSPREGGGEQFF
TGTGCCAGCAGCCCCAGGGAGGGAGGAGGTGAGCAGTTCTTC
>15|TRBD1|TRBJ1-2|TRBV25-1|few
CASSEPGQGFYGYTF
TGTGCCAGCAGTGAACCGGGACAGGGTTTTTATGGCTACACCTTC
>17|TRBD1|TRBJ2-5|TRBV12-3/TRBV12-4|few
CASSGPGQGDFWETQYF
TGTGCCAGCAGCGGACCGGGACAGGGGGATTTTTGGGAGACCCAGTACTTC
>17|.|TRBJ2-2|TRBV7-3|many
CASSLGGRPSDTGELFF
TGTGCCAGCAGCTTAGGGGGACGGCCGAGTGACACCGGGGAGCTGTTTTTT
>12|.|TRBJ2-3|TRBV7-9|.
CASSFVTDTQYF
TGTGCCAGCAGCTTTGTCACAGATACGCAGTATTTT
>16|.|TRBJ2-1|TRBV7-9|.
CASSLLLISSYNEQFF
TGTGCCAGCAGCTTATTATTGATCAGCTCCTACAATGAGCAGTTCTTC
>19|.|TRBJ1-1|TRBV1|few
CTSSQQPGRIASGNTEAFF
TGCACCAGCAGCCAACAACCGGGACGCATTGCATCCGGGAACACTGAAGCTTTCTTT
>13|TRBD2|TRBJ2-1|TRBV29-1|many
CSVASGTYNEQFF
TGCAGCGTTGCAAGCGGGACCTACAATGAGCAGTTCTTC
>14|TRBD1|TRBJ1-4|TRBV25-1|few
CASRPQGAGEKLFF
TGTGCCAGCAGACCACAGGGGGCAGGGGAAAAACTGTTTTTT
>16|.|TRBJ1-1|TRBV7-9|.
CASSPRGGPEDTEAFF
TGTGCCAGCAGCCCCCGCGGGGGGCCAGAGGACACTGAAGCTTTCTTT
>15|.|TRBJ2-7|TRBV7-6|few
CASSLEGTGSYEQYF
TGTGCCAGCAGCTTAGAAGGGACGGGGAGCTACGAGCAGTACTTC
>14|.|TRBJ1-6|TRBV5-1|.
CASTLAGGDSPLHF
TGCGCCAGCACCCTGGCAGGCGGGGATTCACCCCTCCACTTT
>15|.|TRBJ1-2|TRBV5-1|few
CASSLGYGGNYGYTF
TGCGCCAGCAGCTTGGGATATGGAGGAAACTATGGCTACACCTTC
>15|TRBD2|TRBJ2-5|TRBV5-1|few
CASSAGTSGQETQYF
TGCGCCAGCAGCGCTGGGACTAGCGGGCAAGAGACCCAGTACTTC
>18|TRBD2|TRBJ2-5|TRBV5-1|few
CASSLFWTSGGAIETQYF
TGCGCCAGCAGCTTGTTCTGGACTAGCGGGGGGGCCATAGAGACCCAGTACTTC
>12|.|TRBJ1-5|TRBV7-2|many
CASSLGVQPQHF
TGTGCCAGCAGTTTAGGGGTTCAGCCCCAGCATTTT
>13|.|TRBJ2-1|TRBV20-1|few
CSARRVTYNEQFF
TGCAGTGCTAGACGGGTCACCTACAATGAGCAGTTCTTC
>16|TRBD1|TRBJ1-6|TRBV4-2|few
CASSRVQGENNSPLHF
TGTGCCAGCAGCCGAGTACAGGGGGAAAATAATTCACCCCTCCACTTT
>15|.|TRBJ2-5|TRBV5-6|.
CASSRGALYQETQYF
TGTGCCAGCAGCCGCGGGGCGTTGTACCAAGAGACCCAGTACTTC
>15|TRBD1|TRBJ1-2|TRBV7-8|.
CASSLAEQGAYGYTF
TGTGCCAGCAGCTTAGCCGAACAGGGGGCATATGGCTACACCTTC
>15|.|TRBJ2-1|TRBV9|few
CASSEGPGRYNEQFF
TGTGCCAGCAGCGAAGGGCCGGGACGCTACAATGAGCAGTTCTTC
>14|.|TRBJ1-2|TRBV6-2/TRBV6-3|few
CASSYSILGYGYTF
TGTGCCAGCAGCTATTCCATTCTGGGCTATGGCTACACCTTC
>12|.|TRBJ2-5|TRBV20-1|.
CSASERVETQYF
TGCAGTGCCTCAGAGAGGGTGGAGACCCAGTACTTC
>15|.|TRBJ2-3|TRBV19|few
CASSTTRSSTDTQYF
TGTGCCAGTAGTACGACAAGGTCTAGCACAGATACGCAGTATTTT
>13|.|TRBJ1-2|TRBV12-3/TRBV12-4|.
CASSWNVNYGYTF
TGTGCCAGCAGTTGGAACGTCAACTATGGCTACACCTTC
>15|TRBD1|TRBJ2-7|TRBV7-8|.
CASSFLTGSSHEQYF
TGTGCCAGCAGCTTTTTGACAGGGAGCTCCCACGAGCAGTACTTC
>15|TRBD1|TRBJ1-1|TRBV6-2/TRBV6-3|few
CASSNPGQGNTEAFF
TGTGCCAGCAGTAATCCGGGACAGGGAAACACTGAAGCTTTCTTT
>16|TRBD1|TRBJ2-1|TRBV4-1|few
CASSHPSRDRGNEQFF
TGCGCCAGCAGCCACCCGTCCCGGGACAGGGGGAATGAGCAGTTCTTC
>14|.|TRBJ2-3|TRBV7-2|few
CASRVERRPDTQYF
TGTGCCAGCAGGGTCGAGCGGAGACCAGATACGCAGTATTTT
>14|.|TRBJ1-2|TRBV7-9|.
CASSLEGPVRGYTF
TGTGCCAGCAGCTTAGAGGGGCCGGTCCGGGGCTACACCTTC